The entry that follows covers one T cell receptor beta chain sequence. Its antigen is not yet known. The input lacks base qualities; no much larger clone sits a single base away. The library relied on the immunoSEQ multiplex PCR assay. For most patients, genomic DNA was isolated using the Qiagen DNeasy Blood and Tissue Kit and was shipped frozen to Adaptive Biotechnologies for TCR sequencing. For most patients, genomic DNA was subjected to high-throughput TCR-beta CDR3 sequencing by Adaptive Biotechnologies. The study's own analysis went as follows. Adaptive's ImmunoSEQ software supplied the TCR sequencing data for under 20 patients, while MiXCR and VDJtools were used to process three other patients. To correct CD4 versus CD8 sorting errors, any sequence found in both subsets at a frequency ratio below 5:1 was removed. CDR3 nucleotide sequences shared between donor and recipient were removed because their origin could not be assigned. To count as alloreactive, a clone needed at least 2-fold expansion over unstimulated cells and a minimum CFSE-low frequency of 0.002% (template counts) or 0.001% (read counts). Clones were considered mappable if detected in sequenced pre-transplant spleen, lymph node, or MLR CFSE-low populations of the donor or recipient. The cumulative frequency of alloreactive clones was calculated as a percentage of all sequences, weighted by copy number. This is the immuneACCESS table as TCRdb keeps it, with only in-frame sequences that have V and J called. A part of the clones is gone; compared with another copy, unresolved V genes explain less than half, and the rest is unexplained. The V and J calls and clone size are taken from that table; D and trimming were inferred from the DNA. The sample has some 82,000 clones on record, roughly 84% of them singletons. The biggest ten clones account for around 7.8% of the sample.

Here V drops 2 bases and J drops 6 bases, and the junction holds 7 bases not matched to any gene. The CDR3 numbers 15 residues from cysteine through phenylalanine. Of all the DNA, just the CDR3 is kept, 45 bases in frame from base 1. The germline V gene (reference sequence) supplies CDR1 GTSNPN and CDR2 SVGIG. The data belong to a study of graft-versus-host responses after intestinal transplantation (dated by TCRdb to the early 2020s). Study-level background: The transplants that recipients got were multivisceral, liver-intestinal, or isolated intestinal. Instead of going to the commercial service, samples from a few later patients were sequenced in-house on an Illumina MiSeq and processed with MiXCR. Every recipient was given anti-thymocyte globulin induction, followed by about three years of maintenance tacrolimus and steroids. A peak of at least 4% donor T cells among recipient peripheral blood mononuclear cells was the definition used for donor T cell macrochimerism. The cohort enrolled 24 intestinal transplant recipients including one retransplant, and 3 patients lacking pretransplant specimens were excluded. Graft-versus-host and host-versus-graft alloreactive T cell clones were tracked in the graft, circulation and bone marrow after intestinal transplantation using bulk TCR-beta CDR3 sequencing. To identify alloreactive clones, pre-transplant mixed lymphocyte reaction products were sequenced and compared with unstimulated pre-transplant donor and recipient T cells. The paper's findings and limits, for the study overall: Patients with donor T cell macrochimerism had high GvH to HvG T cell clonal ratios in their allografts. Early after transplant, peak levels of circulating GvH clones were found to be associated with declines in HvG clones. The conclusions were limited by the relatively low number and heterogeneity of the intestinal transplant patients. GvH clones were found in recipient bone marrow, and some of the GvH clones appeared earlier in ileal mucosa or blood, which is consistent with an intestinal mucosal origin.

The sample's time point label, decoded: cells obtained before transplantation from donor or recipient. CD3+CD4+ and CD3+CD8+ populations were FACS-sorted from unstimulated pre-transplant donor and recipient cells taken from spleen or lymph nodes. Recombination linked TRBV30 to TRBJ2-3, and 11 junctional nucleotides match TRBD2. The material was unstimulated CD8+ T cells sorted from spleen or lymph node cells, obtained before transplant. This sequence was found in a human donor who was the organ donor for an intestinal transplant. DNA sequence: TGTGCCTGGAGTTGGCTAGCGGGGGGTGAGGATACGCAGTATTTT. It encodes CAWSWLAGGEDTQYF.